The 15 T cell receptor beta chains presented below share a single source sample, sequenced in a study of memory CD4+ T cells and cytomegalovirus serostatus (dated by TCRdb to the late 2010s). Library preparation used the immunoSEQ multiplex PCR assay. TCRdb's version of the immuneACCESS table is confined to in-frame rearrangements and falls short of the full clone set. An unresolved V gene accounts for under half of the shortfall where checked; the remainder is of unknown origin. A total of tens of thousands of clones appear in this sample, roughly 84% of them only once. In total, the top ten clones hold under 0.5% of the sample. Single viable CD3+CD4+CD8-CD45RO+ cells were sorted as memory CD4+ T cells on a FACSAria II. The specimen sequenced was memory CD4+ T cells from blood. The receptor set was obtained from an adult in good health and CMV-seronegative. Some clones in this sample may be carry-over from other donors' samples.

The chain carries TRBV6-1 and TRBJ2-5, with a possible D match to TRBD2 (5 bases). Germline V lookup: CDR1 MNHNS, CDR2 SASEGT. The CDR3 spans 15 residues. The V end lost 5 bases, the J end lost 1 base, and 14 bases lay between the germline ends. In nucleotides, the CDR3 is TGTGCCAGCAGTCACGGGATAGATTCCCAAGAGACCCAGTACTTC. Its protein product is CASSHGIDSQETQYF.

CDR3 in DNA: TGTGCCATCAGCGAGGGACTAGCGGGAGAAAGAGGGGAGCTGTTTTTT. Protein product: CAISEGLAGERGELFF. The chain is built from TRBV10-3 and TRBJ2-2; 14 bases map to TRBD2. Trimming removed 6 bases from V and 8 bases from J; junction bases left unmatched: 8. CDR3 length: 16 residues. CDR1 and CDR2 (germline): ENHRY, SYGVKD.

The chain links TRBV2 to TRBJ1-1; TRBD1 agrees at 10 bases. Germline lookup yields CDR1 SNHLY and CDR2 FYNNEI. The CDR3 covers 15 residues. The junction had 4 bases not matched to a gene; V was cut back by 4 bases and J by 2 bases. The CDR3 here is CASSGTGGGNTEAFF. CDR3 sequence (DNA): TGTGCCAGCAGTGGGACAGGGGGAGGTAACACTGAAGCTTTCTTT.

V usage is TRBV29-1 and J usage is TRBJ1-2; D possibly corresponds to TRBD1 (5 bases). Germline-derived CDR1 and CDR2 are SQVTM and ANQGSEA. The CDR3 is 14 residues long. Trimming removed 7 bases at V and 2 bases at J, with 17 bases between. This chain's CDR3 is CSAYPTGTNYGYTF. In DNA form, the CDR3 reads TGCAGCGCATACCCCACAGGTACCAACTATGGCTACACCTTC.

The V and J genes are TRBV18 and TRBJ1-2, with 9 nucleotides matching TRBD1. The ends lost 5 bases at V and 4 bases at J; junction bases unmatched: 8. Per the germline V gene, CDR1 is KGHSH and CDR2 is LQKENI. The CDR3 spans 15 residues. CDR3 in DNA: TGTGCCAGCTCAGCGGGACAGGGTGCTACCTATGGCTACACCTTC. Protein sequence: CASSAGQGATYGYTF.

This chain connects TRBV7-2 to TRBJ1-2, with TRBD1 identical over 10 bases. CDR1 and CDR2 from the germline V gene are SGHTA and FQGNSA. J lost 8 bases, V lost 2 bases, and 5 bases had no gene match. There are 14 residues in the CDR3. The CDR3 region is CASSLMGQGRGYTF. CDR3 nucleotide sequence: TGTGCCAGCAGCTTAATGGGACAGGGGAGAGGCTACACCTTC.

The chain couples TRBV19 to TRBJ2-1; no reliable D call. CDR1 LNHDA and CDR2 SQIVND come from the germline V gene (reference sequence). V was cut by 7 bases and J by 9 bases, with 19 bases left in between. This CDR3 comprises 14 residues. CDR3 region: CASTQAGDWGEQFF. The CDR3 nucleotides read TGTGCCAGTACCCAGGCCGGAGATTGGGGTGAGCAGTTCTTC.

The chain carries TRBV6-4 and TRBJ2-1; 8 bases fit TRBD2. Germline CDR1 reads MRHNA; CDR2 reads SNTAGT. CDR3 length: 17 residues. Trimming at V came to 2 bases and at J to 6 bases, leaving 12 bases not matched to a gene. CDR3: CASSDPEHQRECNEQFF. As DNA, the CDR3 is TGTGCCAGCAGTGACCCGGAACATCAGCGGGAGTGCAATGAGCAGTTCTTC.

CDR3 sequence reads: CASSLAGPGLAGETQYF. As DNA, the CDR3 is TGTGCCAGCAGCTTAGCGGGACCGGGACTAGCGGGAGAGACCCAGTACTTC. V gene TRBV7-2 combines with J gene TRBJ2-5; TRBD2 aligns across 12 bases. Germline-derived CDR1 and CDR2 are SGHTA and FQGNSA. The CDR3 runs 17 residues. V was pared by 0 bases and J by 4 bases, with 6 bases of the junction left unmatched.

V is TRBV7-2 and J is TRBJ1-3; 7 bases are shared with TRBD1. V dropped 1 base and J dropped 0; count of bases not matched to a gene: 12. Per the germline V gene, CDR1 is SGHTA and CDR2 is FQGNSA. The CDR3 has 19 amino acids. The CDR3 region has the DNA TGTGCCAGCAGCTTAGACGGTGTCCGACAGGGCCTCTCTGGAAACACCATATATTTT. Translation: CASSLDGVRQGLSGNTIYF.

This chain links TRBV28 with TRBJ1-4; unclear D gene. CDR3 length: 13 residues. Trimming cost V 3 bases and J 5 bases, with 7 bases left between them. Germline CDR1 and CDR2: MDHEN and SYDVKM. CDR3 sequence: CASSLMKNEKLFF. In DNA form, the CDR3 reads TGTGCCAGCAGTTTGATGAAGAATGAAAAACTGTTTTTT.

This chain links TRBV28 with TRBJ1-5; D might be TRBD1 (5 bases). The CDR3 length is 15 residues. The V gene lost 3 bases and the J gene lost 7 bases, with 16 bases spanning the gap. In germline, CDR1 is MDHEN, CDR2 SYDVKM. The CDR3 region is CASSLGGTGVQPQHF. CDR3 nucleotides: TGTGCCAGCAGTTTGGGCGGGACTGGTGTCCAGCCCCAGCATTTT.

This chain links TRBV4-2 with TRBJ1-4, with D tentatively TRBD1 (5 bases). From germline, CDR1 is LGHNA and CDR2 YNFKEQ. This CDR3 comprises 16 residues. With 3 bases removed from V and 7 bases from J, the gap between germline ends came to 18 bases. The CDR3 DNA follows: TGTGCCAGCAGCCAGAGTCCGGGAGGGGCCCCTGAAAAACTGTTTTTT. Translating it yields CASSQSPGGAPEKLFF.

About this clone itself: Other nucleotide sequences in the sample specify the same CDR3. V usage is TRBV7-8 and J usage is TRBJ1-1, with D possibly being TRBD1 (6 bases). The germline gives CDR1 SGHVS, CDR2 FQNEAQ. Trimming cost V 3 bases and J 1 base, with 6 bases left between them. The CDR3 totals 13 residues. This CDR3 reads CASSLTGNTEAFF. In DNA, the CDR3 is TGTGCCAGCAGCTTGACAGGGAACACTGAAGCTTTCTTT.

J is TRBJ1-1 and V is TRBV18; no reliable D call. This CDR3 contains 15 residues. CDR1 and CDR2 (germline): KGHSH, LQKENI. The V and J ends lost 2 bases and 1 base respectively, with 11 bases between them. CDR3 nucleotides: TGTGCCAGCTCACCAGGTCCAGGCCAGAACACTGAAGCTTTCTTT. Its protein is CASSPGPGQNTEAFF.